Given below is one T cell receptor beta chain in context. This entry belongs to a study of somatic mutations in cytotoxic T cells in rheumatoid arthritis. Clones were sequenced by immunoSEQ multiplex PCR, and TCRdb holds only the in-frame ones, with some missing. The data show about 27,000 clones, roughly 74% seen once. This CDR3 spans 13 amino acids. The germline V and J ends were trimmed by 5 bases and 2 bases, with 7 bases remaining between them. The V gene's germline CDR1 is MNHEY and CDR2 SVGAGI. This receptor was identified in a young woman in good health. The specimen was CD8+ T cells sorted from blood. V is TRBV6-5 and J is TRBJ2-1; D gene ambiguous. The CDR3 DNA sequence: TGTGCCAGCAGTAACGACCCCTACAATGAGCAGTTCTTC. Protein: CASSNDPYNEQFF.